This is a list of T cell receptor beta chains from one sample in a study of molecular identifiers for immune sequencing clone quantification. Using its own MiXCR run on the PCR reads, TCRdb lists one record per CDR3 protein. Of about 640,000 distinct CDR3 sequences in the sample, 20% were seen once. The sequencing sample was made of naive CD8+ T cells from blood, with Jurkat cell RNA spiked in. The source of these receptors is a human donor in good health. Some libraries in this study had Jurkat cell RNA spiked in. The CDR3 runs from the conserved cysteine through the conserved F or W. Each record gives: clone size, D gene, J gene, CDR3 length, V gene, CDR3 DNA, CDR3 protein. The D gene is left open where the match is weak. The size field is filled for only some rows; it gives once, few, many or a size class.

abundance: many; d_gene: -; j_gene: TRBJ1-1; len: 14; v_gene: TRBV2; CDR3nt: TGTGCCAGCAGTACCCTGGCGGCGAACACTGAAGCTTTCTTT; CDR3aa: CASSTLAANTEAFF
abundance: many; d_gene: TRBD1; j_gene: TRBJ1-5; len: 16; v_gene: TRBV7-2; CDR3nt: TGTGCCAGCAGCTTACTAAGGGGGCCTAGCAATCAGCCCCAGCATTTT; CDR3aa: CASSLLRGPSNQPQHF
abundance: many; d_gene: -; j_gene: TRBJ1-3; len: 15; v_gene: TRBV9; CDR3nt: TGTGCCAGCAGCACCCCCCTCGGCTCTGGAAACACCATATATTTT; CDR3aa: CASSTPLGSGNTIYF
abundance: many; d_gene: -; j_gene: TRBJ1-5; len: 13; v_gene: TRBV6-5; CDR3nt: TGTGCCAGCAGTTACGATTGGGGTCAGCCCCAGCATTTT; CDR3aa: CASSYDWGQPQHF
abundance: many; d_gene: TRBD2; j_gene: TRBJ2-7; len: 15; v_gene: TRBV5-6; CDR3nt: TGTGCCAGCAGCTTGGCCGGGACTAGCGGCTACGAGCAGTACTTC; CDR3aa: CASSLAGTSGYEQYF
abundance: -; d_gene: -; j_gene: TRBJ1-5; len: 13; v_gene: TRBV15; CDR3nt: TGTGCTACCGGTGGGGGTATCAACAAGCCCCAGCATTTT; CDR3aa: CATGGGINKPQHF
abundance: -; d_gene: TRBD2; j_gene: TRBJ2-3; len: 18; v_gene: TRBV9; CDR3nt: TGTGCCAGCAGCGTAGAGGCGTGGGGCGGGGGGAGCACAGATACGCAGTATTTT; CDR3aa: CASSVEAWGGGSTDTQYF
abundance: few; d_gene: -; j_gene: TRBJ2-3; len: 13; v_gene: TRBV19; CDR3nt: TGTGCCAGTAGTATGGTCATCACAGATACGCAGTATTTT; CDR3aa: CASSMVITDTQYF
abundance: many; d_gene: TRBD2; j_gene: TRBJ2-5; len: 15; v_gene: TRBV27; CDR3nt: TGTGCCAGCAGTTTATCTAGCGGGGGGCCTGAAACCCAGTACTTC; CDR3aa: CASSLSSGGPETQYF
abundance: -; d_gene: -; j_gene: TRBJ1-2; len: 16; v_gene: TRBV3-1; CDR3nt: TGTGCCAGCAGCCAAGATGGCGGACAGTCTAACTATGGCTACACCTTC; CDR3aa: CASSQDGGQSNYGYTF
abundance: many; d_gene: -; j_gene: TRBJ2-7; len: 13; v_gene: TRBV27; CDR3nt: TGTGCCAGCGCATACAGGGGGGGCTACGAGCAGTACTTC; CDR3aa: CASAYRGGYEQYF
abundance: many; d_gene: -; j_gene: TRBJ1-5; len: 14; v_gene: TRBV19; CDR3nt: TGTGCCACCGACTCAGGGTATAGCAATCAGCCCCAGCATTTT; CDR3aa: CATDSGYSNQPQHF
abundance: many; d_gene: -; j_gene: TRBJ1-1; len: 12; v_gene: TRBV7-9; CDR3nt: TGTGCCAGCACGGGGTTTGGCACTGAAGCTTTCTTT; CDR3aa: CASTGFGTEAFF
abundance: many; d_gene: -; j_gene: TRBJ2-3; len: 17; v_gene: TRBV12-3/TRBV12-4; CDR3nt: TGTGCCAGCAGCTCGCCCCCGGGGGCTGCTAGCACAGATACGCAGTATTTT; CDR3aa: CASSSPPGAASTDTQYF
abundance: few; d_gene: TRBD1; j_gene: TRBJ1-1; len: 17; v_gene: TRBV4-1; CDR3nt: TGCGCCAGCAGCCAAGATCCCCGGACAGGGCTGAACACTGAAGCTTTCTTT; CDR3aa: CASSQDPRTGLNTEAFF
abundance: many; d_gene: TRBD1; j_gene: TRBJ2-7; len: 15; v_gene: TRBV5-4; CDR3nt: TGTGCCAGCAGCGCCTACAGGGGTAGCTCCTACGAGCAGTACTTC; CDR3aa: CASSAYRGSSYEQYF
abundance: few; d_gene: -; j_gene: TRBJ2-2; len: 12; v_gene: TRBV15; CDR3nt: TGTGCCACCAGCACAAACACCGGGGAGCTGTTTTTT; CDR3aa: CATSTNTGELFF
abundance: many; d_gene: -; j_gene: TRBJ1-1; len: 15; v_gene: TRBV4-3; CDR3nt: TGCGCCAGCAGCCCCTCGGGCCAGGGGAACACTGAAGCTTTCTTT; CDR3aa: CASSPSGQGNTEAFF
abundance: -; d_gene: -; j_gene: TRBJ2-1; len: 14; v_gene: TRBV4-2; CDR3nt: TGTGCCAGCAGATACCTCTCGCCTTACAATGAGCGGTTCTTC; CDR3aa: CASRYLSPYNERFF
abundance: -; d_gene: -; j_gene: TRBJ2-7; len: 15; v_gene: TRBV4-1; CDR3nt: TGCGCCAGCAGCCAAGAACCTGATACCTCCTACGAGCAGTACTTC; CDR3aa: CASSQEPDTSYEQYF
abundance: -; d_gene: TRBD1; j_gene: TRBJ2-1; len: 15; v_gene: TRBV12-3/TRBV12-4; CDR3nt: TGTGCCAGCAGTCAGGGGACAGCCCCATTCGATGAGCAGTTCTTC; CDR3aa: CASSQGTAPFDEQFF
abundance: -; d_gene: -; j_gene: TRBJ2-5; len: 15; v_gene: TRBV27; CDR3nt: TGTGCCAGCAGTTTATCGGTAAACAGACAAGAGACCCAGTACTTC; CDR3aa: CASSLSVNRQETQYF
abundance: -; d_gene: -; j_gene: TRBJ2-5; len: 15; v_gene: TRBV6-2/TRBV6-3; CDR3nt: TGTGCCAGCAGCTCCTTGGGGGGCTGGGGAGAGACCCAGTACTTC; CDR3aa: CASSSLGGWGETQYF
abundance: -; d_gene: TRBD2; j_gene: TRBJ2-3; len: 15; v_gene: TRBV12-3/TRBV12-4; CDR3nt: TGTGCCAGCAGTTGGGGGATTTTGGTAGCGGGGGGGCAGTATTTT; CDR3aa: CASSWGILVAGGQYF
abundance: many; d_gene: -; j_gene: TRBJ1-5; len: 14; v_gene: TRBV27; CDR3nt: TGTGCCAGCAGTTTACATTCGAGGGGGCAGCCCCAGCATTTT; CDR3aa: CASSLHSRGQPQHF
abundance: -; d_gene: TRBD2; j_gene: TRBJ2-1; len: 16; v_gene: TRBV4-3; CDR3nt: TGCGCCAGCAGCCAAGATCGGGCTAGCGGCACGGGGGAGCAGTTCTTC; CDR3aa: CASSQDRASGTGEQFF
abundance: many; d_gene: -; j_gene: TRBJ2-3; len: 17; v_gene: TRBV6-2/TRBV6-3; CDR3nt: TGTGCCAGCAGTCAAGAGGAGGCCGCGGGCGGGGAAGATACGCAGTATTTT; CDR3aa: CASSQEEAAGGEDTQYF
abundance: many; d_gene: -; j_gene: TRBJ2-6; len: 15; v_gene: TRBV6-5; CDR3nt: TGTGCCAGCAGTTACAGGAGCTCTGGGGCCAACGTCCTGACTTTC; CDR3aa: CASSYRSSGANVLTF
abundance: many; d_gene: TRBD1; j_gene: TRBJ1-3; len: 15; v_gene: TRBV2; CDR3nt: TGTGCCAGCAGCCTGGGACAGGGGAACGGAAACACCATATATTTT; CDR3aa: CASSLGQGNGNTIYF
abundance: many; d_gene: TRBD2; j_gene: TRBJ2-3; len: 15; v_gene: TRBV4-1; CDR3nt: TGCGCCTGCCGCGCGGGGACTAGCCCCCTGGATACGCAGTATTTT; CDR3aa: CACRAGTSPLDTQYF
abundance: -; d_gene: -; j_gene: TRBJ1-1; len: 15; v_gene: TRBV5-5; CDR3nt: TGTGCCAGCAGCGGGGTGGGGGCGTTGGTCACTGAAGCTTTCTTT; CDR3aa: CASSGVGALVTEAFF
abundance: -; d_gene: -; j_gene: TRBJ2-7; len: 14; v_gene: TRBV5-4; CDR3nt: TGTGCCAGCAGCTTGTTGGGGGGGGGCAACGAGCAGTACTTC; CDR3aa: CASSLLGGGNEQYF
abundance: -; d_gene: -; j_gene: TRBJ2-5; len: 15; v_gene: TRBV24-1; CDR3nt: TGTGCCACCGGTGACGCCTTGGACAGCCAAGAGACCCAGTACTTC; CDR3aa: CATGDALDSQETQYF
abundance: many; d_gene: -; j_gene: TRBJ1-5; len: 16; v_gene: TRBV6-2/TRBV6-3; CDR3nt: TGTGCCAGCAGTTCCACCCCGTCCCAGTGGGGTCAGCCCCAGCATTTT; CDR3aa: CASSSTPSQWGQPQHF
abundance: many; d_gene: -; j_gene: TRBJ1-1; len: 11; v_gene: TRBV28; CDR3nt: TGTGCCAGCAGTTACCACACTGAAGCTTTCTTT; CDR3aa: CASSYHTEAFF
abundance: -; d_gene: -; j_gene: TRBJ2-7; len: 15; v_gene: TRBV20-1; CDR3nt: TGCAGTGCTAGAGATCCTCCAGCGCAAAGCTACGAGCAGTACTTC; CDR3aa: CSARDPPAQSYEQYF
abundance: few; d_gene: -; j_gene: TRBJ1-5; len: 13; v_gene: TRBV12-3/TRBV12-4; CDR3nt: TGTGCCAGCAGTTTTTCGGGGCCTCAGCCCCAGCATTTT; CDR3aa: CASSFSGPQPQHF
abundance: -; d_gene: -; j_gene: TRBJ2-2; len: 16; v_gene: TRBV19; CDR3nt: TGTGCCAGTAGTATAGGGGGACGGGGCAGCCCCGGGGAGCTGTTTTTT; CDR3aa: CASSIGGRGSPGELFF
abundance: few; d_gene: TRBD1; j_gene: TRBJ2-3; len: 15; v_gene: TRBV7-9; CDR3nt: TGTGCCAGCAGCGACGGGACAGGGACGGCAGATACGCAGTGTTTT; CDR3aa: CASSDGTGTADTQCF
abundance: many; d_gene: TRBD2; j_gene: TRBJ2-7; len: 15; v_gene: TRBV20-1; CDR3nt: TGCAGTGCTAGCCCTGCGGGACTAGCGCGTTACGAGCAGTACTTC; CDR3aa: CSASPAGLARYEQYF
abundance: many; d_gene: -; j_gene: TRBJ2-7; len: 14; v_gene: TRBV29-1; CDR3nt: TGCAGCGTTGATAGGGGCTTGGATGGAGGCGAGCAGTACTTC; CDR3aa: CSVDRGLDGGEQYF
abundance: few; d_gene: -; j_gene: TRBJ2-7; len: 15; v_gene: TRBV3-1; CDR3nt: TGTGCCAGCAGCCACGGACTGACAGACACCTACGAGCAGTACTTC; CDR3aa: CASSHGLTDTYEQYF
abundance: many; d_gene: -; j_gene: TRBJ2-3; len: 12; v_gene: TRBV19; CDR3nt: TGTGCCAGTAGCGCGGGACCAGATACGCAGTATTTT; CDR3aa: CASSAGPDTQYF
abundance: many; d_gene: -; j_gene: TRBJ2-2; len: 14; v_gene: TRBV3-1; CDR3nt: TGTGCCAGCAGCCACACAGGGAAAGCCGGGGAGCTGTTTTTT; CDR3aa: CASSHTGKAGELFF
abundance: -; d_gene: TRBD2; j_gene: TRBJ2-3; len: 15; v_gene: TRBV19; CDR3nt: TGTACCAGTAGCCCGGGACTAGCGGAACCAGATACGCAGTATTTT; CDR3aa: CTSSPGLAEPDTQYF
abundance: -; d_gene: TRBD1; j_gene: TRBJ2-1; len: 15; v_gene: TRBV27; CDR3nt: TGTGCCAGCAGTACCTTCACAGGGGCCTACAATGAGCAGTTCTTC; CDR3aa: CASSTFTGAYNEQFF
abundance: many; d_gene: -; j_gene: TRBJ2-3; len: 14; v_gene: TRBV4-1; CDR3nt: TGCGCCAGCAGCCAAGAGACTAGACCGGATACGCAGTATTTT; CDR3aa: CASSQETRPDTQYF
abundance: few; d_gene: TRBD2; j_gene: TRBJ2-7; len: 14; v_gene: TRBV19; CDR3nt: TGTGCCAGTAGTGCTACTAGCGGGAGCTACGAGCAGTACTTC; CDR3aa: CASSATSGSYEQYF
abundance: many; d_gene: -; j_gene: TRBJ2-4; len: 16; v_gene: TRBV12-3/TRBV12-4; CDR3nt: TGTGCCAGCAGTCCAAGTGGGGGGCTCGTCAAAAACATTCAGTACTTC; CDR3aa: CASSPSGGLVKNIQYF
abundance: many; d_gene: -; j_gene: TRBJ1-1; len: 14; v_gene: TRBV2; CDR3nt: TGTGCCAGCAGTGTCTCTGCGGGAAACACTGAAGCTTTCTTT; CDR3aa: CASSVSAGNTEAFF
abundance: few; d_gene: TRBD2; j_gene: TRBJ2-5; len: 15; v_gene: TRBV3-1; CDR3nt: TGTGCCAGCAGCCTCTCCCTAGCGGGTCAAGAGACCCAGTACTTC; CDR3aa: CASSLSLAGQETQYF
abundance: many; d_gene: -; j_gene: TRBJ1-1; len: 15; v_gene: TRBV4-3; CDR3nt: TGCGCCAGCAGCCAAGATGTTTTAGGGCAGAGTGAAGCTTTCTTT; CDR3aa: CASSQDVLGQSEAFF
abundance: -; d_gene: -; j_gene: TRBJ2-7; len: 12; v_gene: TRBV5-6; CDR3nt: TGTGCCAGCAGTAGCTTAGCTGCCGAGCAGTACTTC; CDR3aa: CASSSLAAEQYF
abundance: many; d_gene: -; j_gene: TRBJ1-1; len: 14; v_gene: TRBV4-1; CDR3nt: TGCGCCAGCAGCCAAGGCGGGGGGCGCACTGAAGCTTTCTTT; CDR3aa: CASSQGGGRTEAFF
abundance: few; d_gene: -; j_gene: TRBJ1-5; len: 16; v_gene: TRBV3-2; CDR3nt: TGTGCCAGCAGCCAAGAGTGGCGGCGAGGCAATCAGCCCCAGCATTTT; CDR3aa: CASSQEWRRGNQPQHF
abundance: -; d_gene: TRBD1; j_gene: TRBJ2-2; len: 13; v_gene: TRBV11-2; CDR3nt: TGTGCCATCGGGACAGGGAACACCGGGGAGCTGTTTTTT; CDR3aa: CAIGTGNTGELFF
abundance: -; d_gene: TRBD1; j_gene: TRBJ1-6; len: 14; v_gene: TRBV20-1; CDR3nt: TGCAGTGCTGAGACAGGGAAGGACAATTCACCCCTCCACTTT; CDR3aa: CSAETGKDNSPLHF
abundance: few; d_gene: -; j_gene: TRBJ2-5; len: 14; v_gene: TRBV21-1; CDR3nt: TGTGCCAGCACCAAGGGGGAAGAGGGAGAGACCCAGTACTTC; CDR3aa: CASTKGEEGETQYF
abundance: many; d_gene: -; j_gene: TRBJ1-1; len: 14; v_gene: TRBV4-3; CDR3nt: TGCGCCAGCAGCCAAGACAGGGCGAACACTGAAGCTTTCTTT; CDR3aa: CASSQDRANTEAFF
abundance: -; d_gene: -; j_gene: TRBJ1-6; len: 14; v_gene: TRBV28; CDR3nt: TGTGCCAGCAGTTCGCGGGTCTATAATTCACCCCTCCACTTT; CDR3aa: CASSSRVYNSPLHF